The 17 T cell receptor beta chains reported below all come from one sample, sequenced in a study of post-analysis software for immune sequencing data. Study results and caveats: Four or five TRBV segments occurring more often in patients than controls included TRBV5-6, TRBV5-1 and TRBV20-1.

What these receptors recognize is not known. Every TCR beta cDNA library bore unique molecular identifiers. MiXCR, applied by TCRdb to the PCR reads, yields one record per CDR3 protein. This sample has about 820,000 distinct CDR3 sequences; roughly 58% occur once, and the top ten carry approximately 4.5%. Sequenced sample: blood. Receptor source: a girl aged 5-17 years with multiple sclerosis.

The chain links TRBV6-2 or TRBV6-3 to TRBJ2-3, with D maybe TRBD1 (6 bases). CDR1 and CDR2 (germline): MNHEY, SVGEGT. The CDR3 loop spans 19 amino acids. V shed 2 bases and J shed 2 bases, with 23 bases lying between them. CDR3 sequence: CASSYTPGTGRGHTDTQYF. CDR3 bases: TGTGCCAGCAGTTACACCCCCGGGACGGGTAGGGGACACACAGATACGCAGTATTTT.

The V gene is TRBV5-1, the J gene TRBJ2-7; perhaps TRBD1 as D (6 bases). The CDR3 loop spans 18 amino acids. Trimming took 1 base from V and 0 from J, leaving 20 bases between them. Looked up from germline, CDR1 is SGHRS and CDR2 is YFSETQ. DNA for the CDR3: TGCGCCAGCAGCTTGTTCCCGAGAAATGACAGGAGCTCCTACGAGCAGTACTTC. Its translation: CASSLFPRNDRSSYEQYF.

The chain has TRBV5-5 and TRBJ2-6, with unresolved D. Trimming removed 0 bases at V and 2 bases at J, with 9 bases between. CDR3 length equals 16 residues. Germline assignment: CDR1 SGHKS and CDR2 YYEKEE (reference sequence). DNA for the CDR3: TGTGCCAGCAGCTTGGCCCCGGGCACTGGGGCCAACGTCCTGACTTTC. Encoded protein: CASSLAPGTGANVLTF.

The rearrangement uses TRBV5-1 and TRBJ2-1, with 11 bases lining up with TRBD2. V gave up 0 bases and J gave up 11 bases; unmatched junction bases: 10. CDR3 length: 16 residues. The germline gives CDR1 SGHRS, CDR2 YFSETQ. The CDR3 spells CASSLVSGGAEGKQFF. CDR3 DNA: TGCGCCAGCAGCTTGGTTAGCGGGGGGGCCGAGGGTAAGCAGTTCTTC.

The CDR3 reads CASGSAGGSEQYF. CDR3 sequence (DNA): TGTGCCAGCGGCTCAGCGGGAGGCTCCGAGCAGTACTTC. The chain recombines TRBV27 with TRBJ2-7; 9 positions agree with TRBD2. The trim removed 8 bases at V and 6 bases at J, leaving 8 bases unmatched. The V gene's germline CDR1 is MNHEY and CDR2 SMNVEV (reference sequence). The CDR3 is made up of 13 amino acids.

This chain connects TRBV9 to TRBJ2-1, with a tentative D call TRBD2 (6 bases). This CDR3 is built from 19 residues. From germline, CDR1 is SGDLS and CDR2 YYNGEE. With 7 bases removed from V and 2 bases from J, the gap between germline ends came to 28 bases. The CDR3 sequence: CASSPPGSSARLTYNEQFF. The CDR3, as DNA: TGTGCCAGCTCACCACCGGGTTCTAGCGCCCGCCTAACCTACAATGAGCAGTTCTTC.

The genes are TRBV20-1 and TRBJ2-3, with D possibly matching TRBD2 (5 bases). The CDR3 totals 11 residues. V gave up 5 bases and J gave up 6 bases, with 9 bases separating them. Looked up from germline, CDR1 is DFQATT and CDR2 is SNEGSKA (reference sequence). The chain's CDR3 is CSARRKDTQYF. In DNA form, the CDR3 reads TGCAGTGCTCGGAGGAAGGATACGCAGTATTTT.

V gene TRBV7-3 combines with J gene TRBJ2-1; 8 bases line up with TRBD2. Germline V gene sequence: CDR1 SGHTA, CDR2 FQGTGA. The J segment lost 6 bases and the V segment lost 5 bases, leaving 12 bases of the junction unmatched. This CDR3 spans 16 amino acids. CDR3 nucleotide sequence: TGTGCCAGCAGCCCCTTAGCGGGACTGCCAATCAATGAGCAGTTCTTC. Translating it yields CASSPLAGLPINEQFF.

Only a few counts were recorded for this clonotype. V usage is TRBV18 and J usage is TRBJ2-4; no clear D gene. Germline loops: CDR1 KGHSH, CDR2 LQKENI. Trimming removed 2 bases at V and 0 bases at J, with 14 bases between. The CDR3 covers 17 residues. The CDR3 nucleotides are TGTGCCAGCTCACCAGATGTTAGAGAGTCAGCCAAAAACATTCAGTACTTC. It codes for CASSPDVRESAKNIQYF.

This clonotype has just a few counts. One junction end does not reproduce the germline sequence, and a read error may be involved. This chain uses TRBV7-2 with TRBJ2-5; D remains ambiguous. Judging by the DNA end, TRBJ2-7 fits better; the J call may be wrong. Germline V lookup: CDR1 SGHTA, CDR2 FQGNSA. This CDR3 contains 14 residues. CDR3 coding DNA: TGTGCCCGCAGCTTATACCCGGGCCTCTACGAGCAGTACTTC. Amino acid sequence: CARSLYPGLYEQYF.

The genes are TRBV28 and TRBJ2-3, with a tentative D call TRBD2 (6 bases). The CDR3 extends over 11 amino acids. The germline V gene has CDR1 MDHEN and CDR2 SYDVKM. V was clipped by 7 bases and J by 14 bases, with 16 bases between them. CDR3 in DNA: TGTGCCAGCATTTCCGGGACTCGTGCGTATTTT. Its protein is CASISGTRAYF.

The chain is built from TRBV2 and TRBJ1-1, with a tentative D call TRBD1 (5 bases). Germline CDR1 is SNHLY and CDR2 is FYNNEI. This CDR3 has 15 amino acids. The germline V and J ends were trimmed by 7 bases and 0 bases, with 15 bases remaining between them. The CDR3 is CASNLGRAMNTEAFF. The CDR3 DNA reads TGTGCCAGCAACCTGGGACGGGCCATGAACACTGAAGCTTTCTTT.

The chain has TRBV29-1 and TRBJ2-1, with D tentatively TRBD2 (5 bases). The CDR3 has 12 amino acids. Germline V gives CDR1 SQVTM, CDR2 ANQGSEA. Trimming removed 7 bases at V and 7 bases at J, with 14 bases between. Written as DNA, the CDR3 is TGCAGCGCCCGTCTCTGGGAGAATGAGCAGTTCTTC. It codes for CSARLWENEQFF.

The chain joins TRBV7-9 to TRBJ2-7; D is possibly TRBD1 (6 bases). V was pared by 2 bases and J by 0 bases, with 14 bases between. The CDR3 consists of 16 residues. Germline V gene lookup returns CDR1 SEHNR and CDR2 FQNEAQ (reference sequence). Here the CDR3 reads CASSLPLTGSSYEQYF. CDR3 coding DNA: TGTGCCAGCAGCTTACCCCTAACAGGGAGCTCCTACGAGCAGTACTTC.

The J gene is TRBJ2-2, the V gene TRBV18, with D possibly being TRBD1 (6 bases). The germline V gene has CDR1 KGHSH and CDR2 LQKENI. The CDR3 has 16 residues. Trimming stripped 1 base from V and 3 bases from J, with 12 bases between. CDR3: CASSPRGQRYTGELFF. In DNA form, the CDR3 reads TGTGCCAGCTCACCACGAGGACAGCGATACACCGGGGAGCTGTTTTTT.

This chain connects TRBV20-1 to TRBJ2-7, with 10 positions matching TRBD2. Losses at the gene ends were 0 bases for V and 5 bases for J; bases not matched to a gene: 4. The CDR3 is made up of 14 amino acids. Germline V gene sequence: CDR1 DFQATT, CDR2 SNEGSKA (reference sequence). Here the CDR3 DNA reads TGCAGTGCTAGAGAGCGCCTAGCGGGAGACGAGCAGTACTTC. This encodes CSARERLAGDEQYF.

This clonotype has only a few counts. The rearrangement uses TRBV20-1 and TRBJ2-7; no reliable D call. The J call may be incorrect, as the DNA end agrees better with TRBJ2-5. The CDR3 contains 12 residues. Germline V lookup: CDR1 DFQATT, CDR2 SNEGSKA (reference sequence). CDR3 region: CSAVSDTETQYF. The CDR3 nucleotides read TGCAGTGCTGTGAGTGACACAGAGACCCAGTACTTC.